This T cell receptor (beta chain) came from a study of T cells in Graves' hyperthyroidism and ophthalmopathy. Worth noting for this clonotype: A much larger clone differs from this one at a single base, so this may be a read error.

Germline V lookup: CDR1 MDHEN, CDR2 SYDVKM. The CDR3 consists of 14 residues. The source material, RNA transcripts, was used to amplify TCR beta CDR3 regions. First-round RT-PCR of the TCR CDR3 relied on the HTBI primer set. TCRdb passed the multiplex PCR reads through MiXCR, listing each CDR3 protein once. In the table there are hundreds of thousands of distinct CDR3 sequences, less than 15% of which are singletons. No ophthalmopathy progression within 18 months constituted stable Graves' hyperthyroidism. The genes are TRBV28 and TRBJ1-4, with D possibly being TRBD1 (5 bases). The sequencing input was blood. This sequence originates from a woman between 18 and 30 years old with Graves' hyperthyroidism. The CDR3 loop reads CASSLFAGNEKLLF. In DNA, the CDR3 is TGTGCCAGCAGTTTATTTGCAGGGAATGAAAAACTGCTTTTT. The variable domain in full, with the rest retrieved from reference TRBV28 and TRBJ1-4, is DVKVTQSSRYLVKRTGEKVFLECVQDMDHENMFWYRQDPGLGLRLIYFSYDVKMKEKGDIPEGYSVSREKKERFSLILESASTNQTSMYLCASSLFAGNEKLLFGSGTQLSVL.